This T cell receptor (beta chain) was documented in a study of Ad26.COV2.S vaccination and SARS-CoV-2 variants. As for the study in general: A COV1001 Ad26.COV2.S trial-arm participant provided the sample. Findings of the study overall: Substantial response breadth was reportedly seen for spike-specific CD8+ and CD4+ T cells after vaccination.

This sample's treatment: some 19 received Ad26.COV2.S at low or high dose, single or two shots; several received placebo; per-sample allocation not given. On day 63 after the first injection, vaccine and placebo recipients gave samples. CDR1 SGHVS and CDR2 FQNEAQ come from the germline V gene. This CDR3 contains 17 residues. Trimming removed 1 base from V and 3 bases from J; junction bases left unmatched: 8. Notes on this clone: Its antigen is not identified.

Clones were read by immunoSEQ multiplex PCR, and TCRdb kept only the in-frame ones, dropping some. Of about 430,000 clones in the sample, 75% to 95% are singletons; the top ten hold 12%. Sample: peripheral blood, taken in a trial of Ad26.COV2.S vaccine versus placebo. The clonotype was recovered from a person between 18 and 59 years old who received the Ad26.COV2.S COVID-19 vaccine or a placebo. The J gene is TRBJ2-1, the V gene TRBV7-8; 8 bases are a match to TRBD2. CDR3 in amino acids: CASSLGGAGGNYNEQFF. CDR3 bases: TGTGCCAGCAGCTTAGGCGGGGCGGGGGGAAACTACAATGAGCAGTTCTTC. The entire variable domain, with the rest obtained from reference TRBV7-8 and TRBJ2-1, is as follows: GAGVSQSPRYKVAKRGQDVALRCDPISGHVSLFWYQQALGQGPEFLTYFQNEAQLDKSGLPSDRFFAERPEGSVSTLKIQRTQQEDSAVYLCASSLGGAGGNYNEQFFGPGTRLTVL.